This is a list of T cell receptor beta chains from one sample in a study of cytomegalovirus exposure and HLA in healthy donors. Here immunoSEQ multiplex PCR was the method, and the copy in TCRdb shows in-frame clones only, minus some. The table includes about 130,000 clones, roughly 70% detected once. The sample was PBMCs. The origin of the receptors is a man between 40 and 49 years old in good health and CMV-seropositive. CDR3s include the opening cysteine and the closing phenylalanine or tryptophan. Fields, in order: CDR3 protein, CDR3 DNA, D gene, V gene, J gene, clone size. A D gene is named only where the DNA matches it firmly. Rows may omit the clone size; those that give it use once, few, many or a size class.

cdr3_aa: CASSARQGYNEQFF
cdr3_nt: TGTGCCAGCAGCGCACGACAGGGCTACAATGAGCAGTTCTTC
d_call: TRBD1
v_call: TRBV5-4
j_call: TRBJ2-1
clone_size: -

cdr3_aa: CASSPSQGPGELFF
cdr3_nt: TGTGCCAGCAGTCCCTCCCAGGGCCCCGGGGAGCTGTTTTTT
d_call: -
v_call: TRBV27
j_call: TRBJ2-2
clone_size: -

cdr3_aa: CAWRIPGSTYEQYF
cdr3_nt: TGTGCCTGGAGGATCCCGGGATCCACCTACGAGCAGTACTTC
d_call: -
v_call: TRBV30
j_call: TRBJ2-7
clone_size: -

cdr3_aa: CASSPVSGSSTDTQYF
cdr3_nt: TGTGCCAGCAGCCCCGTAAGCGGATCGAGCACAGATACGCAGTATTTT
d_call: -
v_call: TRBV13
j_call: TRBJ2-3
clone_size: -

cdr3_aa: CAWSPLLARSYNEQFF
cdr3_nt: TGTGCCTGGAGTCCACTCTTAGCTCGGTCCTACAATGAGCAGTTCTTC
d_call: -
v_call: TRBV30
j_call: TRBJ2-1
clone_size: -

cdr3_aa: CSASLAGVNQPQHF
cdr3_nt: TGCAGCGCATCCCTTGCAGGGGTTAATCAGCCCCAGCATTTT
d_call: -
v_call: TRBV29-1
j_call: TRBJ1-5
clone_size: once

cdr3_aa: CASSLSRLAESTDTQYF
cdr3_nt: TGTGCCAGCAGTTTAAGCCGACTAGCTGAGAGTACAGATACGCAGTATTTT
d_call: TRBD2
v_call: TRBV28
j_call: TRBJ2-3
clone_size: few

cdr3_aa: CASSLGGGQVVRGAGELFF
cdr3_nt: TGCGCCAGCAGCTTAGGCGGTGGACAGGTCGTAAGAGGGGCCGGGGAGCTGTTTTTT
d_call: TRBD1
v_call: TRBV5-1
j_call: TRBJ2-2
clone_size: few

cdr3_aa: CASGWSGGSYEQYF
cdr3_nt: TGTGCCAGCGGGTGGAGCGGGGGCTCCTACGAGCAGTACTTC
d_call: TRBD2
v_call: TRBV2
j_call: TRBJ2-7
clone_size: -

cdr3_aa: CASSIGGGNTGELFF
cdr3_nt: TGTGCCAGTAGTATCGGGGGGGGGAACACCGGGGAGCTGTTTTTT
d_call: TRBD2
v_call: TRBV19
j_call: TRBJ2-2
clone_size: -

cdr3_aa: CASSEWGQGAYEQYF
cdr3_nt: TGTGCCAGCAGTGAATGGGGACAGGGAGCCTACGAGCAGTACTTC
d_call: TRBD1
v_call: TRBV6-1
j_call: TRBJ2-7
clone_size: -

cdr3_aa: CASSALGTGNTGELFF
cdr3_nt: TGTGCCAGCAGCGCCCTCGGGACAGGCAACACCGGGGAGCTGTTTTTT
d_call: TRBD1
v_call: TRBV2
j_call: TRBJ2-2
clone_size: -

cdr3_aa: CASSDRRAGDGNQPQHF
cdr3_nt: TGTGCCAGCAGCGACAGACGGGCAGGGGATGGCAATCAGCCCCAGCATTTT
d_call: -
v_call: TRBV7-9
j_call: TRBJ1-5
clone_size: -

cdr3_aa: CASSLVAGGNYEQYF
cdr3_nt: TGCGCCAGCAGCTTGGTGGCAGGGGGCAACTACGAGCAGTACTTC
d_call: TRBD1
v_call: TRBV5-1
j_call: TRBJ2-7
clone_size: few

cdr3_aa: CASSFGSHTEAFF
cdr3_nt: TGTGCCAGCAGTTTCGGGTCGCACACTGAAGCTTTCTTT
d_call: -
v_call: TRBV27
j_call: TRBJ1-1
clone_size: -

cdr3_aa: CASSPRRTRELGPQHF
cdr3_nt: TGTGCCAGCAGCCCTCGGCGGACAAGGGAATTGGGGCCCCAGCATTTT
d_call: -
v_call: TRBV7-8
j_call: TRBJ1-5
clone_size: -

cdr3_aa: CASSQSGDRGRPSLEQFF
cdr3_nt: TGCGCCAGCAGTCAATCGGGGGACAGGGGGCGCCCGAGCCTGGAGCAGTTCTTC
d_call: TRBD1
v_call: TRBV23-1
j_call: TRBJ2-1
clone_size: -

cdr3_aa: CASSPTYDTEAFF
cdr3_nt: TGTGCCAGCTCACCTACCTACGACACTGAAGCTTTCTTT
d_call: -
v_call: TRBV18
j_call: TRBJ1-1
clone_size: -

cdr3_aa: CASSYAGTGSYEQYF
cdr3_nt: TGTGCCAGCAGCTATGCCGGGACAGGCTCCTACGAGCAGTACTTC
d_call: TRBD1
v_call: TRBV5-4
j_call: TRBJ2-7
clone_size: -

cdr3_aa: CASSRLAGGNEKLFF
cdr3_nt: TGCGCCAGCAGCCGGTTGGCAGGGGGCAATGAAAAACTGTTTTTT
d_call: TRBD1
v_call: TRBV5-1
j_call: TRBJ1-4
clone_size: -

cdr3_aa: CASSLVASGGTGELFF
cdr3_nt: TGCGCCAGCAGCTTGGTTGCTAGCGGGGGCACCGGGGAGCTGTTTTTT
d_call: TRBD2
v_call: TRBV5-1
j_call: TRBJ2-2
clone_size: -

cdr3_aa: CASSENLDGGYTF
cdr3_nt: TGTGCCAGCAGTGAAAACCTCGACGGGGGCTACACCTTC
d_call: -
v_call: TRBV6-1
j_call: TRBJ1-2
clone_size: once

cdr3_aa: CASSLNRGGYTF
cdr3_nt: TGTGCCAGCAGTCTCAACAGGGGTGGCTACACCTTC
d_call: TRBD1
v_call: TRBV2
j_call: TRBJ1-2
clone_size: -

cdr3_aa: CASSQPQGARSGNTIYF
cdr3_nt: TGTGCCAGCAGCCAACCACAGGGCGCCCGCTCTGGAAACACCATATATTTT
d_call: -
v_call: TRBV7-9
j_call: TRBJ1-3
clone_size: once

cdr3_aa: CASSLPKHQTRGGSGRRSYEQYF
cdr3_nt: TGTGCCAGCAGTTTACCAAAACATCAAACCCGGGGGGGAAGCGGGCGCCGCTCCTACGAGCAGTACTTC
d_call: -
v_call: TRBV21-1
j_call: TRBJ2-7
clone_size: -

cdr3_aa: CASSLLGNPYEQYF
cdr3_nt: TGTGCCAGCAGCTTATTGGGCAACCCGTACGAGCAGTACTTC
d_call: -
v_call: TRBV7-9
j_call: TRBJ2-7
clone_size: -

cdr3_aa: CSAPNGNTIYF
cdr3_nt: TGCAGTGCTCCCAATGGAAACACCATATATTTT
d_call: -
v_call: TRBV20-1
j_call: TRBJ1-3
clone_size: -

cdr3_aa: CSSSRRETGSGNEQYF
cdr3_nt: TGTTCCAGCAGCCGAAGAGAGACAGGGTCTGGTAACGAGCAGTACTTC
d_call: TRBD1
v_call: TRBV7-9
j_call: TRBJ2-7
clone_size: -

cdr3_aa: CASTSGQGGYYGYTF
cdr3_nt: TGTGCCAGCACCTCAGGACAGGGAGGCTACTATGGCTACACCTTC
d_call: TRBD1
v_call: TRBV28
j_call: TRBJ1-2
clone_size: -

cdr3_aa: CASSLQVDSGANVLTF
cdr3_nt: TGTGCCAGTAGTTTACAGGTTGACTCTGGGGCCAACGTCCTGACTTTC
d_call: -
v_call: TRBV19
j_call: TRBJ2-6
clone_size: -

cdr3_aa: CASSPQGDYGYTF
cdr3_nt: TGTGCCAGCAGCCCGCAGGGTGACTATGGCTACACCTTC
d_call: -
v_call: TRBV7-9
j_call: TRBJ1-2
clone_size: -

cdr3_aa: CASSQDRNNQPQHF
cdr3_nt: TGTGCCAGCAGCCAGGACAGGAACAATCAGCCCCAGCATTTT
d_call: TRBD1
v_call: TRBV5-5
j_call: TRBJ1-5
clone_size: -

cdr3_aa: CASSPELGGSETQYF
cdr3_nt: TGTGCCAGCAGCCCGGAACTAGGAGGTTCGGAGACCCAGTACTTC
d_call: -
v_call: TRBV7-3
j_call: TRBJ2-5
clone_size: few

cdr3_aa: CASSPPIGTASYEQYF
cdr3_nt: TGTGCCAGCTCACCACCTATAGGGACAGCCTCCTACGAGCAGTACTTC
d_call: TRBD1
v_call: TRBV18
j_call: TRBJ2-7
clone_size: -

cdr3_aa: CASSRPSQDRGLYGYTF
cdr3_nt: TGTGCTAGCAGCCGTCCCTCCCAGGACAGGGGGCTGTATGGCTACACCTTC
d_call: TRBD1
v_call: TRBV7-7
j_call: TRBJ1-2
clone_size: -

cdr3_aa: CSALQGQTYEQYF
cdr3_nt: TGCAGCGCCCTGCAGGGGCAAACCTACGAGCAGTACTTC
d_call: -
v_call: TRBV29-1
j_call: TRBJ2-7
clone_size: -

cdr3_aa: CASSLKRNTEAFF
cdr3_nt: TGTGCCAGCAGCTTAAAGCGGAACACTGAAGCTTTCTTT
d_call: -
v_call: TRBV7-7
j_call: TRBJ1-1
clone_size: -

cdr3_aa: CASSFEGNTEAFF
cdr3_nt: TGTGCCAGCAGCTTTGAGGGGAACACTGAAGCTTTCTTT
d_call: -
v_call: TRBV7-9
j_call: TRBJ1-1
clone_size: -

cdr3_aa: CASSGTGGIETQYF
cdr3_nt: TGTGCCAGCAGTGGGACAGGGGGAATTGAGACCCAGTACTTC
d_call: TRBD1
v_call: TRBV28
j_call: TRBJ2-5
clone_size: few

cdr3_aa: CASSQVNSHIGNTIYF
cdr3_nt: TGCGCCAGCAGCCAAGTCAACAGTCACATCGGAAACACCATATATTTT
d_call: -
v_call: TRBV4-1
j_call: TRBJ1-3
clone_size: once

cdr3_aa: CAISDTGVSGNTIYF
cdr3_nt: TGTGCCATCAGTGATACAGGAGTCTCTGGAAACACCATATATTTT
d_call: -
v_call: TRBV10-3
j_call: TRBJ1-3
clone_size: -

cdr3_aa: CSSSPPVGTSGSYEQYF
cdr3_nt: TGTTCCAGCAGCCCTCCGGTCGGGACTAGCGGATCCTACGAGCAGTACTTC
d_call: TRBD2
v_call: TRBV7-9
j_call: TRBJ2-7
clone_size: -

cdr3_aa: CAWSKQGAQETQYF
cdr3_nt: TGTGCCTGGAGTAAACAGGGGGCACAAGAGACCCAGTACTTC
d_call: TRBD1
v_call: TRBV30
j_call: TRBJ2-5
clone_size: few

cdr3_aa: CASSRTLQGYNQPQHF
cdr3_nt: TGTGCCAGCAGCCGTACCCTACAGGGATACAATCAGCCCCAGCATTTT
d_call: -
v_call: TRBV7-8
j_call: TRBJ1-5
clone_size: few